The clone carrying this T cell receptor beta chain was detected a few times. The entry originates in a study of blood T cell repertoires in COVID-19. Study as a whole: The study drew acute and convalescent COVID-19 samples from the United States, Italy and Spain. In each case, the material was cDNA or gDNA derived from T cells, B-cell-depleted T cells, or PBMCs.

As originally analysed: Researchers report that nucleated cell counts were estimated from reference gene primer amplification. Sequencing was performed with immunoSEQ multiplex PCR; in TCRdb, only in-frame clones are kept and a portion is missing. The V and J calls and clone size are taken from that table; D and trimming were inferred from the DNA. The profile shows some 150,000 clones, roughly nine tenths of them singletons. Between the trimmed V and J ends, which lost 0 bases and 16 bases, there was a span of 19 bases. Germline values: CDR1 SGHAT, CDR2 FQNNGV. This CDR3 contains 14 residues. The sample taken for sequencing was peripheral blood. This rearrangement joins TRBV11-2 to TRBJ2-1, with D hard to call. This sequence originates from a woman in her thirties or forties with acute or convalescent COVID-19. The CDR3 reads CASSLDSSWANVFF. CDR3 DNA sequence: TGTGCCAGCAGCTTAGATTCGTCTTGGGCCAATGTCTTCTTC.